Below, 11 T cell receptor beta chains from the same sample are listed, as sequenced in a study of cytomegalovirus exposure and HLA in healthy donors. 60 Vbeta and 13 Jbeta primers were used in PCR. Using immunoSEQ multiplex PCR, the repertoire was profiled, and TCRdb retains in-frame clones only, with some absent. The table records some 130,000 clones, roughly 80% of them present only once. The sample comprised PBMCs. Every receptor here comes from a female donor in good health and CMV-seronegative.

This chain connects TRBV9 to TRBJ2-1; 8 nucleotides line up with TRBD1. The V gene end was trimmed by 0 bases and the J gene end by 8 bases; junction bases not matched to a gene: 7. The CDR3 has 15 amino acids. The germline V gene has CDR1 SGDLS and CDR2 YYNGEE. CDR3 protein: CASSVDGGQGDEQFF. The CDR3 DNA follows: TGTGCCAGCAGCGTAGACGGAGGACAGGGAGATGAGCAGTTCTTC.

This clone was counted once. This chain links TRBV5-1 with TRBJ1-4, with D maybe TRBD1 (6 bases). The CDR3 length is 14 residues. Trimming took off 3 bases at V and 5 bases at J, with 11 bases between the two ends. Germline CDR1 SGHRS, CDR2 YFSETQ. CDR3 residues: CASSSGGLNEKLFF. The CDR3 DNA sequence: TGCGCCAGCAGCTCTGGGGGCTTAAATGAAAAACTGTTTTTT.

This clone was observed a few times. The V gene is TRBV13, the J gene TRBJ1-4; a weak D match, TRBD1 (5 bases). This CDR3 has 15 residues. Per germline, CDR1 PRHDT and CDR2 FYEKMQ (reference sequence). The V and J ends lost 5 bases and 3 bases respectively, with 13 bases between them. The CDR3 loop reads CASSPTRASNEKLFF. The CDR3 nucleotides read TGTGCCAGCAGCCCTACCAGGGCCTCTAATGAAAAACTGTTTTTT.

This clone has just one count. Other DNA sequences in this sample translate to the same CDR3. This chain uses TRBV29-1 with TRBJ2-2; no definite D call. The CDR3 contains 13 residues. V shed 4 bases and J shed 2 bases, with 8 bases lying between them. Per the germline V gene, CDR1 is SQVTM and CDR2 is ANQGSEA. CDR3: CSVVTDNTGELFF. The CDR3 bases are TGCAGCGTTGTGACTGACAACACCGGGGAGCTGTTTTTT.

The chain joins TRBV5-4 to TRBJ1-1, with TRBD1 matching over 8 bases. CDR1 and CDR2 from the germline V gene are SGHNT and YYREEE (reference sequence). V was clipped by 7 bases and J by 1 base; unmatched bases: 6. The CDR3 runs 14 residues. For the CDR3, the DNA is TGTGCCAGCTTCCAAGGGACAGGGAACACTGAAGCTTTCTTT. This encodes CASFQGTGNTEAFF. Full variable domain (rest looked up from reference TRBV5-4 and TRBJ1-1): ETGVTQSPTHLIKTRGQQVTLRCSSQSGHNTVSWYQQALGQGPQFIFQYYREEENGRGNFPPRFSGLQFPNYSSELNVNALELDDSALYLCASFQGTGNTEAFFGQGTRLTVV.

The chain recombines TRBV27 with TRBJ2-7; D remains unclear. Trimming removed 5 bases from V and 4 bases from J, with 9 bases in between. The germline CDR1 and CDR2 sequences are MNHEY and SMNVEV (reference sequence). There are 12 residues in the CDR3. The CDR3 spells CASSRTVYEQYF. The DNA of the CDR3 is TGTGCCAGCAGTCGTACGGTTTACGAGCAGTACTTC.

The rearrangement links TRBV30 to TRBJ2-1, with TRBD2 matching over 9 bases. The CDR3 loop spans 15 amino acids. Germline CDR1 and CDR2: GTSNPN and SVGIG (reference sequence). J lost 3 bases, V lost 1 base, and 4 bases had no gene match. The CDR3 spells CAWSDRTSDYNEQFF. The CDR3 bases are TGTGCCTGGAGTGACAGGACTAGCGACTACAATGAGCAGTTCTTC.

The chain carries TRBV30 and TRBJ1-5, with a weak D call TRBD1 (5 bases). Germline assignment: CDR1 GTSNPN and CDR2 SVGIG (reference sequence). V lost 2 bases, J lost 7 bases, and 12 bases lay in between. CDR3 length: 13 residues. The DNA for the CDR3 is TGTGCCTGGAGTTACATTCAGGGACAGCCCCAGCATTTT. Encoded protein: CAWSYIQGQPQHF.

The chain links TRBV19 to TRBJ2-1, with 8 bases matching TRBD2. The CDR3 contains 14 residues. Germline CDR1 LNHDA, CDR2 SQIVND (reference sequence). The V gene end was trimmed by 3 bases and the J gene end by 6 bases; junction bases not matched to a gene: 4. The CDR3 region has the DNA TGTGCCAGTAGTATTGCGGGAGGAGGCAATGAGCAGTTCTTC. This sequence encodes CASSIAGGGNEQFF.

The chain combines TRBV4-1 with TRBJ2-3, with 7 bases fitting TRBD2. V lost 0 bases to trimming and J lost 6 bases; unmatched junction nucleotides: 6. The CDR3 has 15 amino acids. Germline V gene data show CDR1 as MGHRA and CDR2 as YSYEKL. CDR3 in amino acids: CASSQEAGLFDTQYF. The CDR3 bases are TGCGCCAGCAGCCAAGAAGCGGGGCTATTCGATACGCAGTATTTT.

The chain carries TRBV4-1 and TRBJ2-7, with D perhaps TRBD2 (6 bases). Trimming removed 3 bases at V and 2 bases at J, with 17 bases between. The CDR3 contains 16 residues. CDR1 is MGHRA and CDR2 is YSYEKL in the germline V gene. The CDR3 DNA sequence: TGCGCCAGCAGCCACCCCGGGGGAGTAATTCCCTACGAGCAGTACTTC. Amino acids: CASSHPGGVIPYEQYF.